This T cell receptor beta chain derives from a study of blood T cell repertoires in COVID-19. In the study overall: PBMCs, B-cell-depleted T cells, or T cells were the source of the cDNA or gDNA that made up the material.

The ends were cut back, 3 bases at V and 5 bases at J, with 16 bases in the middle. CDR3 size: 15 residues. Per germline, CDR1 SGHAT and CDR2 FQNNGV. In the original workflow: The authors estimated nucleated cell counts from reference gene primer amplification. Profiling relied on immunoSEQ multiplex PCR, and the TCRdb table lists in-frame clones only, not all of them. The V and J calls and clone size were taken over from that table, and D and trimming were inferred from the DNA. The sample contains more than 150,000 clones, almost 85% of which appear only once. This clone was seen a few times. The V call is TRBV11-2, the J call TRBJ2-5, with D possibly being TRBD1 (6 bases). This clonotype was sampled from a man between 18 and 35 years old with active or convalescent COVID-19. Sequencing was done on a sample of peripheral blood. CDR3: CASSLVGALRETQYF. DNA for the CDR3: TGTGCCAGCAGCTTGGTGGGGGCCCTCCGGGAGACCCAGTACTTC.